Here is one T cell receptor (beta chain) with its context. In a library made to pick up alpha chains, this beta chain is a stray read with a size that means little. TCRdb recomputed calls from the RT-PCR reads with MiXCR, one row per CDR3 protein. The sample yields roughly 6,000 distinct CDR3 sequences, approximately 93% seen once. This sequence originates from a female donor in good health, serving as a healthy control. Specimen: memory CD4+ T cells from blood.

DNA of the CDR3: TGCAGCGTTGGGGGGCCTCGCGACCAAGAGACCCAGTACTTC. Amino acid sequence: CSVGGPRDQETQYF. The chain is built from TRBV29-1 and TRBJ2-5, with a weak D call TRBD1 (6 bases). Germline CDR1 is SQVTM and CDR2 is ANQGSEA. The CDR3 runs 14 residues. Trimming took 4 bases from V and 0 from J, leaving 12 bases between them.